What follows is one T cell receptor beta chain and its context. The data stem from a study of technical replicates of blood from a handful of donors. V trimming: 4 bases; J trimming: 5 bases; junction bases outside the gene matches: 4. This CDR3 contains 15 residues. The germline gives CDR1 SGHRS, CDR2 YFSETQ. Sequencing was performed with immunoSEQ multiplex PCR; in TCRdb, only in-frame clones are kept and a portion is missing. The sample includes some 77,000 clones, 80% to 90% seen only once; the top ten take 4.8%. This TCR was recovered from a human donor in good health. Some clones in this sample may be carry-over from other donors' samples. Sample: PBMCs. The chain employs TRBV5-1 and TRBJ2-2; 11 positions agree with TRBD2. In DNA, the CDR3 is TGCGCCAGCAGCGTTATAGCGGGAGGGACCGGGGAGCTGTTTTTT. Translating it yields CASSVIAGGTGELFF. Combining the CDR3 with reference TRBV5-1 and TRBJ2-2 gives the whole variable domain KAGVTQTPRYLIKTRGQQVTLSCSPISGHRSVSWYQQTPGQGLQFLFEYFSETQRNKGNFPGRFSGRQFSNSRSEMNVSTLELGDSALYLCASSVIAGGTGELFFGEGSRLTVL.